Each of the 19 T cell receptor beta chains below was sequenced from the same sample in a study of cytomegalovirus exposure and HLA in healthy donors. The PCR ran on 60 Vbeta and 13 Jbeta primers. The assay was immunoSEQ multiplex PCR, and TCRdb's table has in-frame clones only and misses some. The sample lists over 85,000 clones, approximately 7.1% occurring once. The sample comprised PBMCs. These TCRs come from a man aged 45-60 years in good health and CMV-seronegative.

This clone has more than one count but fewer than ten. The rearrangement links TRBV5-1 to TRBJ1-2; TRBD1 matches 9 bases. The J segment lost 6 bases and the V segment lost 4 bases, leaving 7 bases of the junction unmatched. This CDR3 is built from 14 residues. CDR1 and CDR2 from the germline V gene are SGHRS and YFSETQ. The CDR3 loop is CASSPGQGFDGYTF. CDR3 sequence (DNA): TGCGCCAGCAGCCCAGGACAGGGGTTCGATGGCTACACCTTC.

The chain combines TRBV6-1 with TRBJ1-2; D unresolved. Germline V CDR1 and CDR2: MNHNS, SASEGT. CDR3 length equals 15 residues. V lost 0 bases to trimming and J lost 7 bases, with 15 bases between them. The chain's CDR3 is CASSEARLKTAGYTF. The CDR3 DNA reads as TGTGCCAGCAGTGAAGCGCGACTCAAGACGGCTGGCTACACCTTC.

The J gene is TRBJ2-5, the V gene TRBV6-1; 9 nucleotides align to TRBD2. The J segment lost 4 bases and the V segment lost 1 base, leaving 7 bases of the junction unmatched. Germline loops: CDR1 MNHNS, CDR2 SASEGT. The CDR3 length is 16 residues. CDR3 sequence reads: CASSEGSGGARETQYF. In nucleotides, the CDR3 is TGTGCCAGCAGTGAAGGTAGCGGGGGTGCCCGAGAGACCCAGTACTTC.

The chain employs TRBV9 and TRBJ1-4; D possibly corresponds to TRBD1 (6 bases). Germline assignment: CDR1 SGDLS and CDR2 YYNGEE. This CDR3 spans 15 amino acids. The V and J ends lost 3 bases and 3 bases respectively, with 12 bases between them. The CDR3 loop reads CASSALTGPNEKLFF. Written as DNA, the CDR3 is TGTGCCAGCAGCGCCCTGACAGGACCTAATGAAAAACTGTTTTTT.

This clone has a handful of counts. The rearrangement links TRBV7-9 to TRBJ2-3, with D unclear. The CDR3 runs to 12 residues. Germline lookup yields CDR1 SEHNR and CDR2 FQNEAQ (reference sequence). V gave up 1 base and J gave up 6 bases, with 5 bases separating them. CDR3 sequence reads: CASSLGPDTQYF. The CDR3 DNA reads TGTGCCAGCAGCTTAGGTCCGGATACGCAGTATTTT.

The chain uses TRBV19 and TRBJ2-2, with D maybe TRBD1 (5 bases). CDR3 length: 11 residues. V lost 11 bases, J lost 6 bases, and 10 bases lay in between. Germline values: CDR1 LNHDA, CDR2 SQIVND (reference sequence). Written as DNA, the CDR3 is TGTGCCCTAAGGGGCGCCGGGGAGCTGTTTTTT. Translated: CALRGAGELFF.

This clone was observed a handful of times. The rearrangement links TRBV27 to TRBJ2-3, with TRBD2 as a possible D gene (5 bases). Trimming removed 3 bases from V and 0 bases from J, with 13 bases in between. The germline V gene has CDR1 MNHEY and CDR2 SMNVEV (reference sequence). The CDR3 sequence is 16 residues long. The CDR3 sequence is CASSFLSGSSTDTQYF. In DNA form, the CDR3 reads TGTGCCAGCAGTTTTCTCAGCGGCTCGAGCACAGATACGCAGTATTTT.

The chain links TRBV6-1 to TRBJ2-7; 7 positions match TRBD2. J lost 4 bases, V lost 6 bases, and 15 bases had no gene match. The CDR3 is 16 amino acids. Germline V CDR1 and CDR2: MNHNS, SASEGT. In DNA form, the CDR3 reads TGTGCCAGCAGCGAAACCTCTGGGGGGGAGCAGTACGAGCAGTACTTC. As protein: CASSETSGGEQYEQYF.

This CDR3 is CASSQDWGGNEQFF. As DNA, the CDR3 is TGCGCCAGCAGCCAAGATTGGGGGGGGAATGAGCAGTTCTTC. The chain recombines TRBV4-3 with TRBJ2-1, with TRBD2 matching over 7 bases. The CDR3 sequence is 14 residues long. Germline V CDR1 and CDR2: LGHNA, YSLEER. V lost 0 bases, J lost 7 bases, and 3 bases stayed unmatched.

This sequence joins TRBV28 and TRBJ2-1; D is perhaps TRBD2 (6 bases). The CDR3 has 13 amino acids. Germline loops: CDR1 MDHEN, CDR2 SYDVKM. Trimming shortened V by 2 bases and J by 8 bases, and 10 bases separated the two germline ends. In DNA, the CDR3 is TGTGCCAGCAGTTTAGGAGGGTGGGATGAGCAGTTCTTC. Its translation: CASSLGGWDEQFF.

The V gene is TRBV5-4, the J gene TRBJ2-7; 8 bases are shared with TRBD2. Germline loops: CDR1 SGHNT, CDR2 YYREEE (reference sequence). The length of the CDR3 is 15 residues. The junction had 6 bases not matched to a gene; V was cut back by 4 bases and J by 0 bases. Here the CDR3 DNA reads TGTGCCAGCAGCACTGAGCGGGGGCCCTCCTACGAGCAGTACTTC. Amino acids: CASSTERGPSYEQYF.

This clone has a handful of counts. The gene calls are TRBV5-6 and TRBJ1-5, with a weak D call TRBD1 (5 bases). The CDR3 contains 14 residues. Germline V lookup: CDR1 SGHDT, CDR2 YYEEEE. Trimming cost V 3 bases and J 4 bases, with 11 bases left between them. CDR3 sequence: CASSSPGGNQPQHF. As DNA, the CDR3 is TGTGCCAGCAGCTCGCCGGGGGGGAATCAGCCCCAGCATTTT. Full variable domain (rest looked up from reference TRBV5-6 and TRBJ1-5): DAGVTQSPTHLIKTRGQQVTLRCSPKSGHDTVSWYQQALGQGPQFIFQYYEEEERQRGNFPDRFSGHQFPNYSSELNVNALLLGDSALYLCASSSPGGNQPQHFGDGTRLSIL.

This clone has a handful of counts. The gene calls are TRBV28 and TRBJ1-4; 11 nucleotides line up with TRBD1. J gave up 2 bases and V 5 bases, and 7 bases lay outside the gene matches. The germline V gene has CDR1 MDHEN and CDR2 SYDVKM. CDR3 length equals 17 residues. CDR3: CASSPQDRGHTNEKLFF. DNA for the CDR3: TGTGCCAGCAGTCCCCAGGACAGGGGGCACACTAATGAAAAACTGTTTTTT.

The table lists this clone with a few counts. V is TRBV30 and J is TRBJ2-5; D is possibly TRBD2 (5 bases). This CDR3 spans 14 amino acids. V shed 1 base and J shed 4 bases, with 13 bases lying between them. Germline V gene sequence: CDR1 GTSNPN, CDR2 SVGIG (reference sequence). CDR3 nucleotide sequence: TGTGCCTGGAGTGGGGCACGCCGGGGAGAGACCCAGTACTTC. It yields the protein CAWSGARRGETQYF.

The chain combines TRBV14 with TRBJ1-2; possibly TRBD1 for D (6 bases). The germline V gene has CDR1 SGHDN and CDR2 FVKESK. Trimming pared 9 bases from V and 6 bases from J, leaving 32 bases between. The CDR3 consists of 18 residues. CDR3 DNA: TGTGCCAGTAAGCCATATCATCCAGGGGATCGGATTGTAAATGGCTACACCTTC. This gives the protein CASKPYHPGDRIVNGYTF.

This clone was found a few times. The rearrangement joins TRBV7-9 to TRBJ2-5; TRBD2 matches at 8 bases. The germline V gene has CDR1 SEHNR and CDR2 FQNEAQ (reference sequence). The CDR3 sequence is 16 residues long. Losses at the gene ends were 6 bases for V and 4 bases for J; bases not matched to a gene: 13. The CDR3 reads CASSPPGTRLGETQYF. In DNA form, the CDR3 reads TGTGCCAGCAGTCCCCCCGGGACTAGGTTAGGAGAGACCCAGTACTTC.

In regard to this clone: Germline is not matched at one junction end, which may reflect a read error. V and J are TRBV25-1 and TRBJ1-2, with 8 nucleotides matching TRBD1. Germline values: CDR1 MGHDK, CDR2 SYGVNS. The CDR3 is made up of 14 amino acids. CDR3: CASRGTGPTSGYIF. CDR3 bases: TGTGCCAGCAGGGGGACAGGCCCAACTTCCGGCTACATCTTC.

This clone was seen a few times. The chain couples TRBV6-1 to TRBJ2-3; the match to TRBD1 covers 12 bases. The CDR3 has 15 amino acids. CDR1 is MNHNS, CDR2 SASEGT, per germline. V shed 6 bases, J shed 4 bases, and the junction held 5 bases outside the gene matches. The CDR3: CASSPGQGASDTQYF. The CDR3 nucleotides are TGTGCCAGCAGCCCGGGACAGGGGGCTTCAGATACGCAGTATTTT.

In this sample, this clone turned up a few times. The chain combines TRBV30 with TRBJ1-4; TRBD1 agrees at 10 bases. Germline CDR1 GTSNPN, CDR2 SVGIG (reference sequence). V shed 2 bases, J shed 7 bases, and the junction held 16 bases outside the gene matches. The CDR3 totals 18 residues. CDR3 DNA sequence: TGTGCCTGGAGTCTCCCCGGGACAGGGGATATCCTGAGTGAAAAACTGTTTTTT. Amino acid sequence: CAWSLPGTGDILSEKLFF.